This TCR beta chain is drawn from a study of shared clonotypes between healthy human individuals. Profiling relied on immunoSEQ multiplex PCR, and the TCRdb table lists in-frame clones only, not all of them. Of roughly 1 million clones in the sample, around 76% are singletons; the top ten hold less than 1.5%. On this clone itself: A single base separates this from a much larger clone, so it may be a read error.

The V end was cut by 5 bases, the J end by 3 bases, with 6 bases between. Germline CDR1 and CDR2: SGHNT and YYREEE (reference sequence). The CDR3 contains 11 residues. The chain combines TRBV5-4 with TRBJ2-7; D is unclear. This clonotype was obtained from a man in his late teens or twenties in good health. The specimen sequenced was memory CD4+ T cells sorted from blood. Sample subset: CD45RA-negative fraction. This chain's CDR3 is CASSYDYEQYF. CDR3 bases: TGTGCCAGCAGTTATGACTACGAGCAGTACTTC.